This T cell receptor (beta chain) was observed in a study of T and B cells in COVID-19 patients. Study summary: Critical illness requiring mechanical ventilation or extracorporeal membrane oxygenation affected about 55% of the roughly 20 active-infection patients. General study results and limits: Of 2,331 TCR clusters found only in the recovered cohort, a few dozen had low generation probability. Patients with COVID-19 reportedly showed strongly skewed T cell receptor beta variable and joining gene usage. At recovery TRB diversity and richness exceeded healthy donors, after highly clonal active COVID-19 repertoires.

CDR1 is LNHDA, CDR2 SQIVND, per germline (reference sequence). V was clipped by 5 bases and J by 5 bases, with 18 bases between them. CDR3 length: 15 amino acids. Each TRB amplification used about 250-550 ng of genomic DNA from blood. BIOMED2 TRB-A/B primer pools were used in multiplex TRB PCR. From the multiplex PCR reads, TCRdb called clonotypes with MiXCR, one entry per CDR3 protein. The profile shows approximately 2,300 distinct CDR3 sequences, roughly a quarter of them singletons. This clonotype is classed as medium-sized. Its antigen remains unidentified. The chain recombines TRBV19 with TRBJ2-5; the D gene is possibly TRBD1 (6 bases). The TCR comes from a human donor with active COVID-19. The specimen sequenced was blood. In nucleotides, the CDR3 is TGTGCCAGTAGTGCCCAACAGGGATTCGGGGAGACCCAGTACTTC. Protein sequence: CASSAQQGFGETQYF.